This is a list of T cell receptor beta chains from one sample in a study of cytomegalovirus exposure and HLA in healthy donors. The repertoire was sequenced with immunoSEQ multiplex PCR; TCRdb's copy has only in-frame clones and lacks some. The sample yields approximately 90,000 clones, roughly three quarters seen once. The material sequenced was PBMCs. The receptors shown here come from a man aged 30-40 years in good health and CMV-seronegative. Each CDR3 is given with its conserved first and last residue. Each record gives: D gene, V gene, clone size, CDR3 length, J gene, CDR3 protein, CDR3 DNA. A D gene is named only where the DNA matches it firmly. Where a row states a size, it is once, few, many or the class of an expanded clone; other rows omit it.

d_call: -
v_call: TRBV19
clone_size: -
cdr3_length: 16
j_call: TRBJ1-1
cdr3_aa: CASSISDSLRTTEAFF
cdr3_nt: TGTGCCAGTAGTATTTCGGACAGTTTAAGGACAACTGAAGCTTTCTTT

d_call: TRBD2
v_call: TRBV4-2
clone_size: -
cdr3_length: 16
j_call: TRBJ2-5
cdr3_aa: CASSQDWTSGQETQYF
cdr3_nt: TGTGCCAGCAGCCAAGACTGGACTAGCGGCCAAGAGACCCAGTACTTC

d_call: TRBD2
v_call: TRBV7-9
clone_size: -
cdr3_length: 15
j_call: TRBJ2-1
cdr3_aa: CSSSLGLAGEDEQFF
cdr3_nt: TGTTCCAGCAGCTTAGGACTAGCGGGAGAAGATGAGCAGTTCTTC

d_call: -
v_call: TRBV29-1
clone_size: -
cdr3_length: 14
j_call: TRBJ1-1
cdr3_aa: CSVGPGPQKPEAFF
cdr3_nt: TGCAGCGTTGGACCGGGTCCCCAAAAACCAGAAGCTTTCTTT

d_call: -
v_call: TRBV6-5
clone_size: -
cdr3_length: 16
j_call: TRBJ2-3
cdr3_aa: CASSYGGQRGTDTQYF
cdr3_nt: TGTGCCAGCAGTTACGGTGGACAACGGGGCACAGATACGCAGTATTTT

d_call: TRBD1
v_call: TRBV5-1
clone_size: -
cdr3_length: 16
j_call: TRBJ1-4
cdr3_aa: CASSLAGDRTNEKLFF
cdr3_nt: TGCGCCAGCAGCTTGGCGGGGGACAGGACTAATGAAAAACTGTTTTTT

d_call: -
v_call: TRBV18
clone_size: -
cdr3_length: 14
j_call: TRBJ1-3
cdr3_aa: CASSDTSSGNTIYF
cdr3_nt: TGTGCCAGCTCAGACACGAGCTCTGGAAACACCATATATTTT

d_call: -
v_call: TRBV5-8
clone_size: once
cdr3_length: 14
j_call: TRBJ1-2
cdr3_aa: CASSTYTGNYGYTF
cdr3_nt: TGTGCCAGCAGCACTTATACAGGGAACTATGGCTACACCTTC

d_call: -
v_call: TRBV6-1
clone_size: once
cdr3_length: 13
j_call: TRBJ1-1
cdr3_aa: CASGTQGRTEAFF
cdr3_nt: TGTGCCAGCGGTACACAGGGTAGGACTGAAGCTTTCTTT

d_call: TRBD1
v_call: TRBV27
clone_size: -
cdr3_length: 17
j_call: TRBJ1-4
cdr3_aa: CASSPLGQRATNEKLFF
cdr3_nt: TGTGCCAGCAGTCCCCTGGGACAGCGCGCAACTAATGAAAAACTGTTTTTT

d_call: -
v_call: TRBV30
clone_size: -
cdr3_length: 13
j_call: TRBJ2-7
cdr3_aa: CAWNSGAGSEQYF
cdr3_nt: TGTGCCTGGAACTCAGGGGCTGGCTCCGAGCAGTACTTC

d_call: TRBD1
v_call: TRBV5-6
clone_size: -
cdr3_length: 15
j_call: TRBJ1-2
cdr3_aa: CASSLRDREGYGYTF
cdr3_nt: TGTGCCAGCAGCTTACGGGACAGGGAAGGCTATGGCTACACCTTC

d_call: -
v_call: TRBV5-6
clone_size: -
cdr3_length: 13
j_call: TRBJ1-2
cdr3_aa: CASSRRAGHGYTF
cdr3_nt: TGTGCCAGCAGCCGCCGGGCAGGGCATGGCTACACCTTC

d_call: TRBD1
v_call: TRBV5-1
clone_size: -
cdr3_length: 14
j_call: TRBJ2-7
cdr3_aa: CASSFGTGAYEQYF
cdr3_nt: TGCGCCAGCAGCTTCGGGACAGGAGCCTACGAGCAGTACTTC

d_call: -
v_call: TRBV13
clone_size: -
cdr3_length: 11
j_call: TRBJ1-1
cdr3_aa: CASSWRTEAFF
cdr3_nt: TGTGCCAGCAGCTGGAGAACTGAAGCTTTCTTT

d_call: TRBD2
v_call: TRBV27
clone_size: -
cdr3_length: 15
j_call: TRBJ2-2
cdr3_aa: CASSPTSGSGGELFF
cdr3_nt: TGTGCCAGCAGCCCGACTAGCGGGAGTGGCGGGGAGCTGTTTTTT

d_call: -
v_call: TRBV6-1
clone_size: -
cdr3_length: 13
j_call: TRBJ2-1
cdr3_aa: CASRFLSYNEQFF
cdr3_nt: TGTGCCAGCCGGTTCCTCTCCTACAATGAGCAGTTCTTC

d_call: TRBD1
v_call: TRBV7-6
clone_size: -
cdr3_length: 16
j_call: TRBJ1-4
cdr3_aa: CASSLGGGTGAEKLFF
cdr3_nt: TGTGCCAGCAGCTTAGGGGGGGGGACAGGGGCTGAAAAACTGTTTTTT

d_call: TRBD1
v_call: TRBV5-1
clone_size: -
cdr3_length: 18
j_call: TRBJ2-5
cdr3_aa: CASSSTNLRQGRGETQYF
cdr3_nt: TGCGCCAGCAGCTCGACTAACCTTAGACAGGGAAGGGGGGAGACCCAGTACTTC

d_call: -
v_call: TRBV2
clone_size: -
cdr3_length: 13
j_call: TRBJ1-5
cdr3_aa: CASSSGLRQPQHF
cdr3_nt: TGTGCCAGCAGCTCAGGGCTTCGTCAGCCCCAGCATTTT

d_call: TRBD1
v_call: TRBV19
clone_size: -
cdr3_length: 16
j_call: TRBJ1-5
cdr3_aa: CASSKTGGDSGQPQHF
cdr3_nt: TGTGCCAGTAGTAAAACAGGGGGCGATTCTGGGCAGCCCCAGCATTTT

d_call: TRBD1
v_call: TRBV5-1
clone_size: -
cdr3_length: 16
j_call: TRBJ1-1
cdr3_aa: CASSPGQGGYDTEAFF
cdr3_nt: TGCGCCAGCAGCCCTGGACAGGGAGGGTACGACACTGAAGCTTTCTTT

d_call: TRBD1
v_call: TRBV5-4
clone_size: -
cdr3_length: 13
j_call: TRBJ2-7
cdr3_aa: CASSSRDRTEQYF
cdr3_nt: TGTGCCAGCAGCAGCCGGGACAGAACCGAGCAGTACTTC

d_call: TRBD2
v_call: TRBV18
clone_size: -
cdr3_length: 17
j_call: TRBJ2-5
cdr3_aa: CASSSGLAGGHQETQYF
cdr3_nt: TGTGCCAGCTCATCCGGACTAGCGGGAGGACACCAAGAGACCCAGTACTTC

d_call: -
v_call: TRBV5-1
clone_size: -
cdr3_length: 18
j_call: TRBJ2-1
cdr3_aa: CASSLWGTSGSADNEQFF
cdr3_nt: TGCGCCAGCAGCTTGTGGGGGACTTCGGGGTCCGCCGACAATGAGCAGTTCTTC

d_call: -
v_call: TRBV4-1
clone_size: -
cdr3_length: 15
j_call: TRBJ2-7
cdr3_aa: CASSQILAPSYEQYF
cdr3_nt: TGCGCCAGCAGCCAAATCCTAGCGCCGTCCTACGAGCAGTACTTC

d_call: TRBD1
v_call: TRBV6-6
clone_size: -
cdr3_length: 16
j_call: TRBJ1-5
cdr3_aa: CASSSRDRGISQPQHF
cdr3_nt: TGTGCCAGCAGTTCCAGGGACAGGGGGATCAGTCAGCCCCAGCATTTT

d_call: -
v_call: TRBV6-6
clone_size: -
cdr3_length: 16
j_call: TRBJ1-6
cdr3_aa: CASSYSPQGYVSPLHF
cdr3_nt: TGTGCCAGCAGTTACTCTCCACAGGGATATGTTTCACCCCTCCACTTT

d_call: TRBD2
v_call: TRBV7-9
clone_size: -
cdr3_length: 16
j_call: TRBJ2-5
cdr3_aa: CASSPPTSGKQETQYF
cdr3_nt: TGTGCCAGCAGCCCACCGACTAGCGGGAAACAAGAGACCCAGTACTTC

d_call: TRBD2
v_call: TRBV6-5
clone_size: -
cdr3_length: 14
j_call: TRBJ2-1
cdr3_aa: CASSWGLAGGEQFF
cdr3_nt: TGTGCCAGCAGTTGGGGACTAGCGGGAGGTGAGCAGTTCTTC

d_call: -
v_call: TRBV5-5
clone_size: -
cdr3_length: 12
j_call: TRBJ1-4
cdr3_aa: CASTWTAEKLFF
cdr3_nt: TGTGCCAGCACCTGGACAGCCGAAAAACTGTTTTTT

d_call: -
v_call: TRBV9
clone_size: -
cdr3_length: 14
j_call: TRBJ2-1
cdr3_aa: CASSPWDNNNEQFF
cdr3_nt: TGTGCCAGCAGCCCGTGGGACAATAACAATGAGCAGTTCTTC

d_call: -
v_call: TRBV5-8
clone_size: -
cdr3_length: 14
j_call: TRBJ1-2
cdr3_aa: CASSLGTVYYGYTF
cdr3_nt: TGTGCCAGCAGCTTGGGAACGGTTTACTATGGCTACACCTTC

d_call: -
v_call: TRBV6-5
clone_size: -
cdr3_length: 15
j_call: TRBJ1-2
cdr3_aa: CASSSTWADPSGYTF
cdr3_nt: TGTGCCAGCAGTTCCACCTGGGCAGACCCTTCCGGCTACACCTTC

d_call: -
v_call: TRBV7-2
clone_size: -
cdr3_length: 16
j_call: TRBJ2-1
cdr3_aa: CASSLGLYSSYNEQFF
cdr3_nt: TGTGCCAGCAGCTTAGGACTCTATAGCTCCTACAATGAGCAGTTCTTC

d_call: -
v_call: TRBV5-8
clone_size: few
cdr3_length: 16
j_call: TRBJ1-1
cdr3_aa: CASSFGWGTLNTEAFF
cdr3_nt: TGTGCCAGCAGCTTTGGTTGGGGGACTTTGAACACTGAAGCTTTCTTT

d_call: TRBD1
v_call: TRBV10-3
clone_size: -
cdr3_length: 18
j_call: TRBJ2-2
cdr3_aa: CAISESWMRQGLTGELFF
cdr3_nt: TGTGCCATCAGTGAGTCATGGATGAGACAGGGTCTGACCGGGGAGCTGTTTTTT

d_call: -
v_call: TRBV14
clone_size: once
cdr3_length: 15
j_call: TRBJ2-5
cdr3_aa: CASSQGDSYQETQYF
cdr3_nt: TGTGCCAGCAGCCAAGGCGATAGCTACCAAGAGACCCAGTACTTC

d_call: TRBD1
v_call: TRBV2
clone_size: few
cdr3_length: 16
j_call: TRBJ2-1
cdr3_aa: CASSETPGQGPGEQFF
cdr3_nt: TGTGCCAGCAGCGAAACTCCGGGACAGGGTCCTGGTGAGCAGTTCTTC

d_call: TRBD1
v_call: TRBV28
clone_size: -
cdr3_length: 14
j_call: TRBJ2-1
cdr3_aa: CASSLSTGGHEQFF
cdr3_nt: TGTGCCAGCAGTTTGTCGACAGGGGGGCATGAGCAGTTCTTC